These 10 T cell receptor beta chains came from one sample sequenced in a study of metastatic and nonmetastatic thyroid tumors. Using MiXCR, TCRdb reanalyzed the PCR reads. The repertoire holds around 16,000 clones, with more than 20% as singletons. All patients were treatment-naive before thyroid surgery. Sequencing was performed on blood. These receptors all come from a male donor with papillary thyroid cancer or a benign thyroid nodule (not recorded which). Some clones in this sample may be carry-over from other donors' samples.

The chain combines TRBV20-1 with TRBJ1-1, with unresolved D. Per germline, CDR1 DFQATT and CDR2 SNEGSKA (reference sequence). Trimming shortened V by 6 bases and J by 2 bases, and 10 bases separated the two germline ends. This CDR3 is 12 amino acids long. CDR3 protein: CSALPLNTEAFF. The CDR3 region has the DNA TGCAGTGCCCTCCCTTTAAACACTGAAGCTTTCTTT.

Sample share makes this clone medium-sized. The chain has TRBV6-5 and TRBJ1-6; a weak D match, TRBD1 (6 bases). V was pared by 0 bases and J by 10 bases, with 13 bases between. CDR3 length: 15 residues. In germline, CDR1 is MNHEY, CDR2 SVGAGI. The CDR3 DNA is TGTGCCAGCAGTTACTCGGACAGCGTGGGGTCACCCCTCCACTTT. This encodes CASSYSDSVGSPLHF.

This clone was recorded at least ten times. The CDR3 loop is CSARGLAAHQETQYF. For the CDR3, the DNA is TGCAGTGCTAGAGGGCTAGCGGCTCATCAAGAGACCCAGTACTTC. The chain combines TRBV20-1 with TRBJ2-5; 7 bases fit TRBD2. The CDR3 spans 15 residues. Germline V CDR1 and CDR2: DFQATT, SNEGSKA (reference sequence). Trimming at V came to 1 base and at J to 2 bases, leaving 7 bases not matched to a gene.

V is TRBV20-1 and J is TRBJ2-1, with TRBD2 identical over 9 bases. Germline V lookup: CDR1 DFQATT, CDR2 SNEGSKA (reference sequence). V lost 3 bases to trimming and J lost 4 bases; unmatched junction nucleotides: 1. This CDR3 is built from 13 residues. The CDR3 region is CSARLAGYNEQFF. In DNA form, the CDR3 reads TGCAGTGCTAGGCTAGCGGGGTACAATGAGCAGTTCTTC.

This clone is medium-sized by share. This rearrangement joins TRBV20-1 to TRBJ2-3, with TRBD1 identical over 9 bases. The germline V gene encodes CDR1 DFQATT and CDR2 SNEGSKA (reference sequence). The CDR3 runs to 15 residues. The V segment lost 5 bases and the J segment 5 bases; nucleotides outside the gene matches: 11. The chain's CDR3 is CSAEKGGQGQDTQYF. The CDR3 nucleotides are TGCAGTGCTGAAAAGGGAGGACAGGGGCAAGATACGCAGTATTTT.

The chain couples TRBV20-1 to TRBJ2-3; possibly TRBD2 for D (6 bases). CDR3 length equals 14 residues. V lost 3 bases and J lost 6, with 16 bases in between. Germline V gene sequence: CDR1 DFQATT, CDR2 SNEGSKA (reference sequence). The CDR3 region is CSASTLRGSDTQYF. CDR3 in DNA: TGCAGTGCTAGTACTTTACGGGGGTCGGATACGCAGTATTTT.

In its sample, this clone was seen many times. The rearrangement uses TRBV6-1 and TRBJ2-6; D gene uncertain. V shed 8 bases and J shed 1 base, with 12 bases lying between them. This CDR3 spans 15 amino acids. Germline V gives CDR1 MNHNS, CDR2 SASEGT. The CDR3 DNA sequence: TGTGCCAGCTTCCCCGCACCGTCTGGGGCCAACGTCCTGACTTTC. Protein: CASFPAPSGANVLTF.

This clone was detected ten times or more. The chain couples TRBV20-1 to TRBJ2-1; maybe TRBD2 (6 bases). The CDR3 consists of 14 residues. V was shortened by 0 bases and J by 3 bases, with 9 bases between the two germline ends. Germline V gene lookup returns CDR1 DFQATT and CDR2 SNEGSKA (reference sequence). For the CDR3, the DNA is TGCAGTGCTAGAGATAGCGGAGTCTACAATGAGCAGTTCTTC. Protein sequence: CSARDSGVYNEQFF.

This clone was recorded at least ten times. V and J are TRBV20-1 and TRBJ2-5, with D perhaps matching TRBD1 (6 bases). V was shortened by 2 bases and J by 1 base, with 11 bases between the two germline ends. The length of the CDR3 is 14 residues. Germline V gives CDR1 DFQATT, CDR2 SNEGSKA (reference sequence). The CDR3 sequence is CSARWDTSQETQYF. In DNA, the CDR3 is TGCAGTGCTAGATGGGACACTTCCCAAGAGACCCAGTACTTC.

This clone was recorded at least ten times. The chain couples TRBV10-3 to TRBJ2-3; 9 positions agree with TRBD2. The germline V gene encodes CDR1 ENHRY and CDR2 SYGVKD. The CDR3 runs to 15 residues. V lost 10 bases to trimming and J lost 5 bases; unmatched junction nucleotides: 13. The CDR3 nucleotides read TGTGCCACCTATCCATCTAGCGGGACCGAAGATACGCAGTATTTT. This codes for CATYPSSGTEDTQYF.